These T cell receptor beta chains were read from a single sample in a study of shared clonotypes between healthy human individuals. Data came from immunoSEQ multiplex PCR; TCRdb stores just in-frame clones and leaves some out. The top ten clones hold more than 0.1% of a sample with more than 2 million clones, 95% of them seen once. The sample was naive CD4+ T cells sorted from blood. These receptors came from a man between 18 and 35 years old in good health. CDR3s include the opening cysteine and the closing phenylalanine or tryptophan. The order of the fields is D gene, CDR3 length, clone size, J gene, V gene, CDR3 DNA, CDR3 protein. The D gene is left open where the match is weak. Expanded clones are given a class, and other clones once, few, many or no size at all.

TRBD1 | 14 | . | TRBJ2-6 | TRBV6-1 | TGTGCCAGCGGTACAGGGGCTGGGGCCAACGTCCTGACTTTC | CASGTGAGANVLTF
. | 12 | . | TRBJ2-7 | TRBV27 | TGTGCCAGCAGTTCCCGGACGGCATTGAGGTACTTC | CASSSRTALRYF
TRBD1 | 17 | . | TRBJ1-1 | TRBV14 | TGTGCCAGCAGCCAACGGACAGGGAGGGGGATGAACACTGAAGCTTTCTTT | CASSQRTGRGMNTEAFF
. | 14 | . | TRBJ2-7 | TRBV6-1 | TGTGCCAGCAGTGAAGCGCTTCGGGCAGACCGGCAGTACTTC | CASSEALRADRQYF
TRBD1 | 17 | . | TRBJ1-4 | TRBV5-1 | TGCGCCAGCAGCTTGGGGACAGGGTTTTCAACTAATGAAAAACTGTTTTTT | CASSLGTGFSTNEKLFF
TRBD2 | 14 | . | TRBJ2-2 | TRBV19 | TGTGCCAGTAGACGGGCGGGAGGCACCGGGGAGCTGTTTTTT | CASRRAGGTGELFF
. | 15 | . | TRBJ1-2 | TRBV5-1 | TGCGCCAGCAGCTCAAACTTACAGGGAAACTATGGCTACACCTTC | CASSSNLQGNYGYTF
. | 14 | . | TRBJ1-6 | TRBV6-1 | TGTGCCAGCAGTGACCAAGGACCGGGTTCACCCCTCCACTTT | CASSDQGPGSPLHF
TRBD2 | 14 | once | TRBJ2-3 | TRBV12-5 | TGTGCTAGTTGCCTAGCGGGACCTCCAGATACGCAGTATTTT | CASCLAGPPDTQYF
TRBD1 | 15 | . | TRBJ1-4 | TRBV28 | TGTGCCAGCACGAAGGGGGCTCAGGTATTTGAAAAACTGTTTTTT | CASTKGAQVFEKLFF
. | 12 | . | TRBJ2-1 | TRBV7-2 | TGTGCCAGCAGCTTAGCGCGAAACTCCGCGATCTTC | CASSLARNSAIF
TRBD2 | 16 | once | TRBJ2-3 | TRBV4-2 | TGTGCCAGCAGCCTACTAGCGGGGGCCGGCACAGATACGCAGTATTTT | CASSLLAGAGTDTQYF
. | 13 | . | TRBJ2-7 | TRBV10-3 | TGTGCCATCAGTGTGGGGGACTCCTACGAGCAGTACTTC | CAISVGDSYEQYF
TRBD2 | 16 | . | TRBJ2-5 | TRBV4-1 | TGCGCCAGCAGCCAAGAAGTAGCGGGGGGGCTGGAGACCCAGTACTTC | CASSQEVAGGLETQYF
. | 14 | . | TRBJ1-3 | TRBV5-4 | TGTGCCACCGGCGGGGGCATCTCTGGAAACACCATATATTTT | CATGGGISGNTIYF
. | 15 | once | TRBJ1-1 | TRBV5-1 | TGCGCCAGCAGCGACCCCGCGCCGGGGAACACTGAAGCTTTCTTT | CASSDPAPGNTEAFF
. | 15 | . | TRBJ1-3 | TRBV30 | TGTGCCTGGGAGAAGACGGAAAGCTCTGGAAACACCATATATTTT | CAWEKTESSGNTIYF
TRBD2 | 19 | . | TRBJ2-1 | TRBV19 | TGTGCCAGTACCCCAGACGGGACTAGCGGGAGAGGTGCCTACAATGAGCAGTTCTTC | CASTPDGTSGRGAYNEQFF
. | 14 | . | TRBJ1-5 | TRBV10-3 | TGTGCCATCAGTGTTGACAGGTCTAATCAGCCCCAGCATTTT | CAISVDRSNQPQHF
TRBD2 | 17 | . | TRBJ2-3 | TRBV7-2 | TGTGCCAGCAGCTTTACTAGCGGGGGGACTAGCACAGATACGCAGTATTTT | CASSFTSGGTSTDTQYF
TRBD2 | 16 | . | TRBJ2-2 | TRBV7-2 | TGTGCCAGCAGCTCCCGTGCGCTAGCGGGATCCGGGGAGCTGTTTTTT | CASSSRALAGSGELFF
. | 19 | . | TRBJ2-2 | TRBV18 | TGTGCCAGCTCACCACGTCACGGTGGGGAGGACACGAACACCGGGGAGCTGTTTTTT | CASSPRHGGEDTNTGELFF
TRBD1 | 15 | . | TRBJ1-5 | TRBV19 | TGTGCCAGTAGGGTGGACAGGGTTGACAATCAGCCCCAGCATTTT | CASRVDRVDNQPQHF
. | 15 | . | TRBJ2-4 | TRBV6-1 | TGTGCCAGCAGTGAAGGTATAGCAGGGAGGAACATTCAGTACTTC | CASSEGIAGRNIQYF
TRBD2 | 15 | . | TRBJ2-1 | TRBV10-3 | TGTGCCATCAGTGAAGGCGGGAGCTCCTACAATGAGCAGTTCTTC | CAISEGGSSYNEQFF
. | 14 | . | TRBJ2-7 | TRBV29-1 | TGCAGCGTTGATCGGCAGGGGTACTCCCACGAGCAGTACTTC | CSVDRQGYSHEQYF
TRBD1 | 14 | . | TRBJ1-2 | TRBV7-3 | TGTGCCAGCAGCCCAGGGGGCTTTGGGTATGGCTACACCTTC | CASSPGGFGYGYTF
TRBD1 | 15 | once | TRBJ2-6 | TRBV25-1 | TGTGCCAGCAGCCGAACAGGGGTCGGGGCCAACGTCCTGACTTTC | CASSRTGVGANVLTF
. | 14 | . | TRBJ1-3 | TRBV2 | TGTGCCAGCAGTGTGGACGCATCTGGAAACACCATATATTTT | CASSVDASGNTIYF
. | 11 | . | TRBJ1-6 | TRBV2 | TGTGCCAGCAGTGAGACCTCACCCCTCCACTTT | CASSETSPLHF
TRBD1 | 18 | . | TRBJ2-1 | TRBV5-4 | TGTGCCAGCAGCGTACGGACAGGGGGCGTATCTTCTCGAGGTGAGCAGTTCTTC | CASSVRTGGVSSRGEQFF
TRBD2 | 15 | . | TRBJ2-1 | TRBV19 | TGTGCCAGTAGTCCGCTAGCGGGAGTCTACAATGAGCAGTTCTTC | CASSPLAGVYNEQFF
. | 13 | . | TRBJ2-5 | TRBV18 | TGTGCCAGCTCACCAAAAGGGTCGGAGACCCAGTACTTC | CASSPKGSETQYF
TRBD1 | 14 | . | TRBJ1-6 | TRBV28 | TGTGCCAGCACCGCGACAGGGAAGAATTCACCCCTCCACTTT | CASTATGKNSPLHF
. | 18 | . | TRBJ2-5 | TRBV9 | TGTGCCAGCAGCGTAGCTACTGGCAGCGGAACTTACGGAGAGACCCAGTACTTC | CASSVATGSGTYGETQYF
TRBD1 | 14 | . | TRBJ1-2 | TRBV25-1 | TGTGCCAGCAGTGATTTCGGGACAGGGGGTGGCTACACCTTC | CASSDFGTGGGYTF
. | 14 | . | TRBJ1-2 | TRBV27 | TGTGCCAGCAGTTTCGGCTGGGCAGGGGATGGCTACACCTTC | CASSFGWAGDGYTF
TRBD1 | 15 | . | TRBJ2-1 | TRBV19 | TGTGCCAGTAGTCCGTCGGGACAGGGGGCGGGTGAGCAGTTCTTC | CASSPSGQGAGEQFF
TRBD1 | 15 | . | TRBJ1-5 | TRBV6-1 | TGTGCCAGCAGCGGGACAGGGGGAAGCAATCAGCCCCAGCATTTT | CASSGTGGSNQPQHF
TRBD2 | 13 | . | TRBJ2-5 | TRBV19 | TGTGCCAGTAGGTCTAGCGGACAAGAGACCCAGTACTTC | CASRSSGQETQYF
. | 14 | . | TRBJ2-7 | TRBV11-2 | TGTGCCAGCAGCCCCGCGGCGCGGGACAACGAGCAGTACTTC | CASSPAARDNEQYF
. | 14 | . | TRBJ2-3 | TRBV11-3 | TGTGCCAGCAGCTTAGGACAGGGCACAGATACGCAGTATTTT | CASSLGQGTDTQYF
. | 11 | few | TRBJ2-1 | TRBV6-5 | TGTGCCAGCAGCCGATACAATGAGCAGTTCTTC | CASSRYNEQFF
TRBD2 | 14 | . | TRBJ2-7 | TRBV29-1 | TGCAGCGTTATCCGGACTAGCGGAGTGGGAGGGCAGTACTTC | CSVIRTSGVGGQYF
. | 11 | . | TRBJ2-2 | TRBV11-2 | TGTGCCAGCAGCCCCCTCGGGGAGCTGTTTTTT | CASSPLGELFF
. | 12 | . | TRBJ1-1 | TRBV19 | TGTGCCAGTAGGGGGGACAAGTTTGAAGCTTTCTTT | CASRGDKFEAFF
. | 13 | . | TRBJ1-1 | TRBV30 | TGTGCCTGGAGTGTACTGGCAGGCTTTGAAGCTTTCTTT | CAWSVLAGFEAFF
. | 14 | few | TRBJ1-2 | TRBV19 | TGTGCCAGTAGTATCGAGGCAGGGAGCTATGGCTACACCTTC | CASSIEAGSYGYTF
. | 16 | . | TRBJ2-6 | TRBV18 | TGTGCCAGCTCACCTGTGGGAGAGGCTGGGGCCAACGTCCTGACTTTC | CASSPVGEAGANVLTF
. | 13 | . | TRBJ1-5 | TRBV30 | TGTGCCTGGTCGGGCGTTAGCAATCAGCCCCAGCATTTT | CAWSGVSNQPQHF
. | 16 | . | TRBJ2-6 | TRBV7-3 | TGTGCCAGCAGCTTAATAACCGGGTCTGGGGCCAACGTCCTGACTTTC | CASSLITGSGANVLTF